The clone carrying this T cell receptor beta chain showed up many times. Antigen unknown. The length of the CDR3 is 15 residues. CDR1 is MDHEN and CDR2 is SYDVKM in the germline V gene. V gave up 3 bases and J gave up 0 bases, with 11 bases separating them. TCRdb fed the 5' RACE reads into MiXCR, producing one record per CDR3 protein. The repertoire includes 500,000 to 600,000 distinct CDR3 sequences, less than 25% of them detected once, and about 0.91% sits in the top ten. These data belong to a study of identical twins. General study points: There was an excess of low generation probability in the out-of-frame alpha sequences that twins shared. In cord blood, abundant beta clonotypes had fewer insertions; memory showed no trend. Twin sharing of out-of-frame TCR alpha was underestimated by models in monozygotic pairs.

The sample was also reused in another study, on T cells expressing NK-cell markers. That source adds: Each TCR beta repertoire originated in sorted T cells that were CD3+CD56+NKG2C+, CD3+CD56+NKG2C- or CD3+CD56-NKG2C+.

V is TRBV28 and J is TRBJ1-1; D is possibly TRBD1 (5 bases). The specimen was CD4+ T cells sorted from blood. This TCR was sampled from a woman younger than 30 in good health. CDR3 amino acids: CASSFRDRLNTEAFF. In DNA form, the CDR3 reads TGTGCCAGCAGTTTTCGTGACAGATTGAACACTGAAGCTTTCTTT.